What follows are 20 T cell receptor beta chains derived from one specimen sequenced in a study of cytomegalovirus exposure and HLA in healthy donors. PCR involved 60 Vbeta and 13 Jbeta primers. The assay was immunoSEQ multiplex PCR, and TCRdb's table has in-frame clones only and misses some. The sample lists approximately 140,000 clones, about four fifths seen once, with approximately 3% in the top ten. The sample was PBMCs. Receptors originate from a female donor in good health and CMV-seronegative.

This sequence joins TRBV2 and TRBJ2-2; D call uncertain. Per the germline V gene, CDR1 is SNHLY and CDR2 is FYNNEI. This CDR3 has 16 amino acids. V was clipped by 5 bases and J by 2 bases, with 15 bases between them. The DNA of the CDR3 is TGTGCCAGCAGTCAGGCCCGAGCTCGAAACACCGGGGAGCTGTTTTTT. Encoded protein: CASSQARARNTGELFF.

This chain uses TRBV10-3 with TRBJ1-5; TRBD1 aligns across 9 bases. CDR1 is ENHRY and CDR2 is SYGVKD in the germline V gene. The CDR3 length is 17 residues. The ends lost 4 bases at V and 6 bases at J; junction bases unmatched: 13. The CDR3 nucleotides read TGTGCCATCAGTGGGAAGAGGGGACAGGGAGTAGGTCAGCCCCAGCATTTT. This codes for CAISGKRGQGVGQPQHF.

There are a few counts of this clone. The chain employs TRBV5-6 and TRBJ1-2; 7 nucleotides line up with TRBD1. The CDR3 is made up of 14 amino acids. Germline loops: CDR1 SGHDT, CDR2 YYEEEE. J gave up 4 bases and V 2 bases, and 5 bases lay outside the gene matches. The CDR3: CASSLRQGGYGYTF. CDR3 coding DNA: TGTGCCAGCAGCTTACGACAGGGCGGCTATGGCTACACCTTC.

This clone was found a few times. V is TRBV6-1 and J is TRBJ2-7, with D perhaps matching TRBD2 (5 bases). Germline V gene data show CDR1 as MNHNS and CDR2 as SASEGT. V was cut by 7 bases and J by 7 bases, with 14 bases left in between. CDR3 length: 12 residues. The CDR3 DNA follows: TGTGCCAGCAAGTCATCTGAGCGGGAGCAGTACTTC. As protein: CASKSSEREQYF.

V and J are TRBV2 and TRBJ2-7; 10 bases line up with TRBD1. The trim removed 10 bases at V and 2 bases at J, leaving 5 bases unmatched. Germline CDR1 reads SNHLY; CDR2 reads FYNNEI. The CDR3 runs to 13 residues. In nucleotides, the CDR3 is TGTGCCAACGGACAGGGGGGAACCTACGAGCAGTACTTC. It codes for CANGQGGTYEQYF. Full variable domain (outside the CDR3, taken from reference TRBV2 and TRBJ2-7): EPEVTQTPSHQVTQMGQEVILRCVPISNHLYFYWYRQILGQKVEFLVSFYNNEISEKSEIFDDQFSVERPDGSNFTLKIRSTKLEDSAMYFCANGQGGTYEQYFGPGTRLTVT.

CDR3 in DNA: TGTGCCAGCAGCTTGGGGGGATACGGGAGGAACACCGGGGAGCTGTTTTTT. It codes for CASSLGGYGRNTGELFF. The chain is built from TRBV5-4 and TRBJ2-2; D possibly corresponds to TRBD2 (6 bases). The germline gives CDR1 SGHNT, CDR2 YYREEE (reference sequence). V was clipped by 0 bases and J by 1 base, with 13 bases between them. The CDR3 has 17 amino acids.

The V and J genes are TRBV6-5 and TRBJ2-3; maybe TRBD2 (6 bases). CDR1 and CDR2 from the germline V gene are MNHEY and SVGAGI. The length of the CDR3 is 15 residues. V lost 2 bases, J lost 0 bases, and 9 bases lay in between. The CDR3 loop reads CASSYTGTSTDTQYF. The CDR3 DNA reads TGTGCCAGCAGTTACACCGGGACTAGCACAGATACGCAGTATTTT.

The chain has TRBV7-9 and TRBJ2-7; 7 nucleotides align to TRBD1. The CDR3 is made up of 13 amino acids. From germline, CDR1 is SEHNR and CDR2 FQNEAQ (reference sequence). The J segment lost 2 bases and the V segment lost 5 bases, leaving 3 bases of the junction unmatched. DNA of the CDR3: TGTGCCAGCAGCGGACAGGATGCCTACGAGCAGTACTTC. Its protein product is CASSGQDAYEQYF. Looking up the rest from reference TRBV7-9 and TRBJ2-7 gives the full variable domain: DTGVSQNPRHKITKRGQNVTFRCDPISEHNRLYWYRQTLGQGPEFLTYFQNEAQLEKSRLLSDRFSAERPKGSFSTLEIQRTEQGDSAMYLCASSGQDAYEQYFGPGTRLTVT.

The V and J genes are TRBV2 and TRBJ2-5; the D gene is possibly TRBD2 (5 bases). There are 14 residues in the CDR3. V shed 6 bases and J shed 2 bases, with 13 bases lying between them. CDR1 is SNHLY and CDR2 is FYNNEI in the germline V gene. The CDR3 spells CASRVFGSQETQYF. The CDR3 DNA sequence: TGTGCCAGCAGGGTGTTTGGGAGTCAAGAGACCCAGTACTTC.

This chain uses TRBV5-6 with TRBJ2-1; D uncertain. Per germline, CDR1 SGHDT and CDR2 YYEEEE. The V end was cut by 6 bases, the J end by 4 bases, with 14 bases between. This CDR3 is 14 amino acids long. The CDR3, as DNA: TGTGCCAGCACCTCCCAGGCTATTTACAATGAGCAGTTCTTC. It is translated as CASTSQAIYNEQFF.

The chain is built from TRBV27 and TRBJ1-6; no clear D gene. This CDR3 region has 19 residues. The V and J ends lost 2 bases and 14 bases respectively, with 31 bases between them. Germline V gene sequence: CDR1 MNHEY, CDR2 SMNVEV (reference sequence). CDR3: CASSLEGVGETALARALHF. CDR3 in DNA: TGTGCCAGCAGTTTAGAGGGCGTTGGGGAAACAGCCCTTGCGAGAGCCCTCCACTTT.

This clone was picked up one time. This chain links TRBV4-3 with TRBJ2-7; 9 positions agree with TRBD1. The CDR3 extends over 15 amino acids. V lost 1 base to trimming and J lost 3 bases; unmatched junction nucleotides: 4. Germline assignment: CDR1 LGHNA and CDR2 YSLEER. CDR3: CASSQGTGVIYEQYF. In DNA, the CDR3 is TGCGCCAGCAGCCAAGGGACAGGGGTTATCTACGAGCAGTACTTC.

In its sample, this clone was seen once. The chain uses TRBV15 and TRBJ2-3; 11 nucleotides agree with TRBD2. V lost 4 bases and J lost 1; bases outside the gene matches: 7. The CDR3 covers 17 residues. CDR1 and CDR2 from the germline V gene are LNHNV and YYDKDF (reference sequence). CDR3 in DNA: TGTGCCACCAGCACCCGGCTAGCGGGGGGCCGCACAGATACGCAGTATTTT. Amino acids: CATSTRLAGGRTDTQYF. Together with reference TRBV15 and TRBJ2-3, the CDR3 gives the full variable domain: DAMVIQNPRYQVTQFGKPVTLSCSQTLNHNVMYWYQQKSSQAPKLLFHYYDKDFNNEADTPDNFQSRRPNTSFCFLDIRSPGLGDTAMYLCATSTRLAGGRTDTQYFGPGTRLTVL.

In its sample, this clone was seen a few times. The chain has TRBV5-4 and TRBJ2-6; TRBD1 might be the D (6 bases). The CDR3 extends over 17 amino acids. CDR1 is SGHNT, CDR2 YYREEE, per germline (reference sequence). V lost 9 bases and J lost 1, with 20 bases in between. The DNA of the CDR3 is TGTGCCACCCTTGTCCGGGCAGGGGTTTCTGGGGCCAACGTCCTGACTTTC. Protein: CATLVRAGVSGANVLTF.

The CDR3 region is CASSQGLAGTYEQYF. DNA of the CDR3: TGTGCCAGTAGCCAGGGACTAGCGGGGACCTACGAGCAGTACTTC. This chain joins TRBV19 and TRBJ2-7; TRBD2 matches at 13 bases. The V and J ends lost 6 bases and 2 bases, in that order; junction bases with no gene match: 4. The CDR3 consists of 15 residues. The germline V gene has CDR1 LNHDA and CDR2 SQIVND (reference sequence). The whole variable domain, remainder taken from reference TRBV19 and TRBJ2-7, is DGGITQSPKYLFRKEGQNVTLSCEQNLNHDAMYWYRQDPGQGLRLIYYSQIVNDFQKGDIAEGYSVSREKKESFPLTVTSAQKNPTAFYLCASSQGLAGTYEQYFGPGTRLTVT.

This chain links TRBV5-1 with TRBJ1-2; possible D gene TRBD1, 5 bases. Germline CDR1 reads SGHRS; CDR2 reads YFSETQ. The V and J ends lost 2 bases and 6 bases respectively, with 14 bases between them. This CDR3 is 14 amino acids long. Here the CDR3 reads CASSLGRGDNGYTF. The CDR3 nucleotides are TGCGCCAGCAGCTTAGGGAGGGGCGACAATGGCTACACCTTC.

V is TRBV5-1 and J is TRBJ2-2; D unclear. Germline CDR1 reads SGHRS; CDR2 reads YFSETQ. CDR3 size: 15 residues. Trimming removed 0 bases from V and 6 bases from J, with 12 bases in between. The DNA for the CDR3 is TGCGCCAGCAGCTTGGTTGCCCCGGGTGCCGGGGAGCTGTTTTTT. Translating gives CASSLVAPGAGELFF.

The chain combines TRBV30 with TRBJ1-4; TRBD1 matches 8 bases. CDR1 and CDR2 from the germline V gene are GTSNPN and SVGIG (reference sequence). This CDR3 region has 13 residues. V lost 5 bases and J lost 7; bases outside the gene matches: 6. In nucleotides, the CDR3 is TGTGCCTGGGGGGCAGGGGGCGGTGAAAAACTGTTTTTT. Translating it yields CAWGAGGGEKLFF.

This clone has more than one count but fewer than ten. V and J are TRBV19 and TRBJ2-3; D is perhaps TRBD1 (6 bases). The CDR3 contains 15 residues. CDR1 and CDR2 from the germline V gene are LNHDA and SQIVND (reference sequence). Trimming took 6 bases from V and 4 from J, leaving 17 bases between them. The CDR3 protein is CASSVTGTGADTQYF. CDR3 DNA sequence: TGTGCCAGTAGCGTAACAGGGACCGGCGCAGATACGCAGTATTTT.

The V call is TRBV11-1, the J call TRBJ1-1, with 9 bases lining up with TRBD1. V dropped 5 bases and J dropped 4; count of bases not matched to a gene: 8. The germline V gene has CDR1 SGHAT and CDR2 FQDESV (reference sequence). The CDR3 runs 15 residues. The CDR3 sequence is CASSPTGGWTTEAFF. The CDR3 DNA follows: TGTGCCAGCAGCCCGACAGGGGGTTGGACCACTGAAGCTTTCTTT.